This T cell receptor beta chain was sequenced during a study of shared clonotypes between healthy human individuals. This CDR3 is built from 14 residues. Trimming left V 1 base short and J 5 bases short, with 11 bases between. Looked up from germline, CDR1 is MGHRA and CDR2 is YSYEKL. The study ran the assay at deep level. The unsorted PBMC sample used ten immunoSEQ deep assay plates. Method: immunoSEQ multiplex PCR; TCRdb's copy keeps in-frame clones and lacks some. The table includes around 440,000 clones, approximately 80% detected once. This clone was detected many times. What it binds is unknown. In the same sample, other DNA sequences code for this CDR3. General study points: Tissue TCR repertoires likely differ from these blood-only repertoires.

This TCR came from a woman in her thirties or forties in good health. Some clones in this sample may be carry-over from other donors' samples. The chain joins TRBV4-1 to TRBJ1-2, with D unclear. Sample: PBMCs. CDR3 in DNA: TGCGCCAGCAGCCAAGTCGATGTAGATTATGGCTACACCTTC. This codes for CASSQVDVDYGYTF.